Presented here are 6 T cell receptor beta chains from one specimen sequenced in a study of T-cell memory formation after mild COVID-19. One entry per CDR3 protein, called by TCRdb with MiXCR from the 5' RACE reads. Altogether almost 550,000 distinct CDR3 sequences are present, just over 20% being singletons, with the ten largest covering approximately 12%. Sequencing used PBMCs or a T cell subset sorted from them (not recorded which). These receptors originate from an adult woman who had mild COVID-19 (a few samples of this study predate the infection). Cell type and time point are not known.

Only a few counts were recorded for this clonotype. The chain carries TRBV7-2 and TRBJ1-5; D is undetermined. Between the trimmed V and J ends, which lost 5 bases and 4 bases, there was a span of 15 bases. CDR1 is SGHTA, CDR2 FQGNSA, per germline. The CDR3 consists of 15 residues. As DNA, the CDR3 is TGTGCCAGCAGCACCCAGGCGTCGACAAATCAGCCCCAGCATTTT. Translating gives CASSTQASTNQPQHF.

The V call is TRBV7-9, the J call TRBJ1-1; 7 positions agree with TRBD1. CDR1 and CDR2 from the germline V gene are SEHNR and FQNEAQ (reference sequence). Trimming removed 5 bases from V and 4 bases from J; junction bases left unmatched: 10. CDR3 length: 15 residues. In DNA form, the CDR3 reads TGTGCCAGCAGCCGCGTCTTGTCAGGGGGCACTGAAGCTTTCTTT. It encodes CASSRVLSGGTEAFF.

This clonotype occurred a few times. This rearrangement joins TRBV4-1 to TRBJ1-6; TRBD1 is a possible D gene (5 bases). This CDR3 contains 16 residues. Trimming cost V 3 bases and J 5 bases, with 14 bases left between them. CDR1 MGHRA and CDR2 YSYEKL come from the germline V gene. The CDR3, as DNA: TGCGCCAGCAGCCAGGTGCGGGGACGGAATAATTCACCCCTCCACTTT. It specifies CASSQVRGRNNSPLHF.

V is TRBV30 and J is TRBJ1-4; no firm D call. CDR3 length: 15 residues. V was clipped by 4 bases and J by 0 bases, with 12 bases between them. CDR1 and CDR2 (germline): GTSNPN, SVGIG (reference sequence). The CDR3 DNA follows: TGTGCCTGGAATACGGGAGATGCAACTAATGAAAAACTGTTTTTT. Translated: CAWNTGDATNEKLFF.

The chain has TRBV7-8 and TRBJ1-1, with 8 bases identical to TRBD1. CDR3 length: 16 amino acids. Per germline, CDR1 SGHVS and CDR2 FQNEAQ. Trimming at V came to 2 bases and at J to 4 bases, leaving 9 bases not matched to a gene. The DNA for the CDR3 is TGTGCCAGCAGCTTAAGCAGGACAGGGACATCCACTGAAGCTTTCTTT. Amino acid sequence: CASSLSRTGTSTEAFF.

The sample holds a few counts of this clonotype. The chain employs TRBV12-3 or TRBV12-4 and TRBJ2-7; no clear D. The CDR3 runs 14 residues. The V gene lost 2 bases and the J gene lost 3 bases, with 11 bases spanning the gap. In nucleotides, the CDR3 is TGTGCCAGCAGTTTAAGATACGGATTCTACGAGCAGTACTTC. It translates to CASSLRYGFYEQYF.